This is a list of T cell receptor beta chains from one sample in a study of identical twins. MiXCR, applied by TCRdb to the 5' RACE reads, yields one record per CDR3 protein. This table has 520,000 or so distinct CDR3 sequences, 22% appearing once. These same data were also listed under a study on T cells expressing NK-cell markers.

The sample comprised CD4+ T cells sorted from blood. These receptor sequences come from a young woman in good health. Both conserved end residues are part of each CDR3. A D gene is named only where the DNA matches it firmly. The size of a clone is reported for some rows only, either as once, few or many, or as a class for expanded clones.

V gene	D gene	J gene	clone size	CDR3 DNA	CDR3 protein
TRBV2	NA	TRBJ2-7	NA	TGTGCCAGCAGACTAAACAGGGAGAGGGCCTACGAGCAGTACTTC	CASRLNRERAYEQYF
TRBV4-3	TRBD2	TRBJ2-1	NA	TGCGCCAGCAGCCAAGAAGGACTAGCGGGAGGGGGTGAGCAGTTCTTC	CASSQEGLAGGGEQFF
TRBV18	NA	TRBJ1-2	few	TGTGCCAGCTCATCGGACAAGAACTATGGCTACACCTTC	CASSSDKNYGYTF
TRBV20-1	NA	TRBJ1-5	few	TGCAGTGCTAGTGGATCCCAAGGTGGCAAGGCCCAGCATTTT	CSASGSQGGKAQHF
TRBV14	NA	TRBJ1-2	few	TGTGCCAGCAGCCAAGTAGCGGCAGGAAAGAACTATGGCTACACCTTC	CASSQVAAGKNYGYTF
TRBV7-8	NA	TRBJ1-1	few	TGTGCCAGCAGACTAACCGGGAACCTGAACACTGAAGCTTTCTTT	CASRLTGNLNTEAFF
TRBV5-7	NA	TRBJ2-2	NA	TGTGCCAGCAGCGGCAGGGCCCGTTACTACACCGGGGAGCTGTTTTTT	CASSGRARYYTGELFF
TRBV29-1	NA	TRBJ1-1	NA	TGCAGCGCAGACCAGGGTTACACTGAAGCTTTCTTT	CSADQGYTEAFF
TRBV12-3/TRBV12-4	TRBD2	TRBJ2-1	few	TGTGCCAGCAATCGACGAGGGAGGGTACCCAATGAGCAGTTCTTC	CASNRRGRVPNEQFF
TRBV5-1	NA	TRBJ2-6	NA	TGCGCCAGCGGGTCGGGAGACTCTGGGGCCAACGTCCTGACTTTC	CASGSGDSGANVLTF
TRBV9	TRBD2	TRBJ2-1	NA	TGTGCCAGCAGCGTAGCTTTGCGGGGGGGCTACAATGAGCAGTTCTTC	CASSVALRGGYNEQFF
TRBV4-3	NA	TRBJ1-6	NA	TGCGCCAGCAGCCAAGAAAAGTTCTATAATTCACCCCTCCACTTT	CASSQEKFYNSPLHF
TRBV3-1	NA	TRBJ2-3	NA	TGTGCCAGCAGCCAAGGGGGGCGGGTCAGCACAGATGCGCAGTATTTT	CASSQGGRVSTDAQYF
TRBV20-1	NA	TRBJ1-6	few	TGCAGTGCTAGAGATGTTAATAATTCACCCCTCCACTTT	CSARDVNNSPLHF
TRBV20-1	TRBD2	TRBJ2-4	few	TGCAGTGCTGCTAGCGGGAGGGCCTCAAAAAACATTCAGTACTTC	CSAASGRASKNIQYF
TRBV6-2/TRBV6-3	NA	TRBJ2-7	NA	TGTGCCAGCATTACCCGGACAGTACCCTACGAGCAGTACTTC	CASITRTVPYEQYF
TRBV29-1	NA	TRBJ1-5	many	TGCAGCGTTAGCGGGGGGGGGTTCCAGCCCCAGCATTTT	CSVSGGGFQPQHF
TRBV7-2	NA	TRBJ2-2	NA	TGTGCCAGCGCCGCCCGCGGCGCGAACACCGGGGAGCTGTTTTTT	CASAARGANTGELFF
TRBV30	NA	TRBJ2-1	few	TGTGCCTCGGCAACAGGGTCATCCTACAATGAGCAGTTCTTC	CASATGSSYNEQFF
TRBV20-1	NA	TRBJ2-7	few	TGCAGTGCTAGTAGGTCAGATACCACCTACGAGCAGTACTTC	CSASRSDTTYEQYF
TRBV18	NA	TRBJ1-3	NA	TGTGCCAGCTCACAAGGCAGCTCTGGAAACACCATATATTTT	CASSQGSSGNTIYF
TRBV28	NA	TRBJ1-6	NA	TGTGCCAGCAGTTTATACAGGGCCAATAATTCACCCCTCCACTTT	CASSLYRANNSPLHF
TRBV9	TRBD2	TRBJ2-3	NA	TGTGCCAGCAGCGTCGGACTAGCGGGAGGAAATACGCAGTATTTT	CASSVGLAGGNTQYF
TRBV5-6	NA	TRBJ1-5	few	TGTGCCAGCAGCTCCTTCCGGCAGCCGCCCCAGCATTTT	CASSSFRQPPQHF
TRBV20-1	TRBD2	TRBJ2-7	few	TGCAGTGCTGACAAGAGGCGGGGGGCCGCGTACGAGCAGTACTTC	CSADKRRGAAYEQYF
TRBV4-2	NA	TRBJ2-1	few	TGTGCCAGCAGCCAAGACGAATCTGAGCAGTTCTTC	CASSQDESEQFF
TRBV15	TRBD1	TRBJ1-1	few	TGTGCCACCAGCAGAGGTGCAACAGGGGGAGGTGAAGCTTTCTTT	CATSRGATGGGEAFF
TRBV20-1	TRBD2	TRBJ2-3	NA	TGCAGTGCTAGAGATTCTGCCCTCCGCGGTAGCGGGTACACAGATACGCAGTATTTT	CSARDSALRGSGYTDTQYF
TRBV12-3/TRBV12-4	NA	TRBJ2-1	few	TGTGCCACCGAGGGGGCGCCCAGCGGGGACCGTAGGTTCTTC	CATEGAPSGDRRFF
TRBV11-2	NA	TRBJ2-7	few	TGTGCCAGCAGCCGCTGGACCAAAGAGCAGTACTTC	CASSRWTKEQYF
TRBV6-2/TRBV6-3	NA	TRBJ2-4	NA	TGTGCCAGCAGTTATCACAGGGCGGACTCAAACATTCAGTACTTC	CASSYHRADSNIQYF
TRBV20-1	TRBD1	TRBJ2-7	NA	TGCAGTGTGGACAGGGTTGGTTACGAGCAGTACTTC	CSVDRVGYEQYF
TRBV20-1	TRBD2	TRBJ2-3	many	TGCAGTGCCTTCAGCGGGAGGGCAGATACGCAGTATTTT	CSAFSGRADTQYF
TRBV29-1	NA	TRBJ2-7	NA	TGCAGCGTCGGGTTTGCCTACGAGCAGTACTTC	CSVGFAYEQYF
TRBV20-1	TRBD2	TRBJ2-1	NA	TGCAGTGCTAGGGATAAGCGGGAGTTTTTCAATGAGCAGTTCTTC	CSARDKREFFNEQFF
TRBV29-1	NA	TRBJ1-5	few	TGCAGCGTTAGGACGGGGGGCGAAGGGCCCCAGCATTTT	CSVRTGGEGPQHF
TRBV6-6	NA	TRBJ1-2	few	TGTGCCAGCAAGTCTCGCGATGGCTACACCTTC	CASKSRDGYTF